A selection of T cell receptor beta chains follows, all from one sample in a study of cytomegalovirus exposure and HLA in healthy donors. Repertoires were generated with immunoSEQ multiplex PCR, while TCRdb's copy carries only in-frame clones and drops some. Of tens of thousands of clones in the sample, 92% were seen once. The sample consisted of PBMCs. The receptors here all came from a man aged 18 to 29 in good health and CMV-seropositive. The CDR3 runs from the conserved cysteine through the conserved F or W. A D gene is named only where the DNA matches it firmly. Clone size is not always given. Where it is, it says once, few, many or a class for expanded clones.

j_call,d_call,clone_size,v_call,cdr3_aa,cdr3_nt
TRBJ1-1,.,.,TRBV11-3,CASSSYPNTEAFF,TGTGCCAGCAGCTCCTACCCGAACACTGAAGCTTTCTTT
TRBJ2-7,.,.,TRBV6-1,CASSEVGLEQYF,TGTGCCAGCAGTGAAGTCGGACTCGAGCAGTACTTC
TRBJ2-3,TRBD2,.,TRBV10-3,CAISGPSGGTDTQYF,TGTGCCATCAGTGGCCCTAGCGGAGGCACAGATACGCAGTATTTT
TRBJ2-3,.,.,TRBV19,CASTPTQQTDTQYF,TGTGCCAGTACCCCGACCCAACAGACAGATACGCAGTATTTT
TRBJ2-1,TRBD2,.,TRBV5-4,CASSHRDYLDNEQFF,TGTGCCAGCAGCCACCGGGACTACTTAGATAATGAGCAGTTCTTC
TRBJ2-2,TRBD1,once,TRBV5-1,CASSWQGASGELFF,TGCGCCAGCAGCTGGCAGGGGGCTAGCGGGGAGCTGTTTTTT
TRBJ2-5,.,.,TRBV9,CASSGQGRETQYF,TGTGCCAGCAGCGGCCAGGGCCGGGAGACCCAGTACTTC
TRBJ2-7,.,.,TRBV7-9,CASSPPSSEQYF,TGTGCCAGCAGCCCCCCGAGTTCCGAGCAGTACTTC
TRBJ2-5,TRBD1,.,TRBV19,CASSSTGAGGLETQYF,TGTGCCAGTAGTTCCACGGGGGCAGGGGGCCTGGAGACCCAGTACTTC
TRBJ1-1,.,.,TRBV4-1,CASSQHRTEANTEAFF,TGCGCCAGCAGCCAACACAGGACAGAGGCGAACACTGAAGCTTTCTTT
TRBJ1-2,.,.,TRBV30,CAWSVRLANTF,TGTGCCTGGAGTGTACGTTTAGCTAACACCTTC
TRBJ1-5,.,.,TRBV4-1,CASSQDLRVQPQHF,TGCGCCAGCAGCCAAGATTTGAGGGTCCAGCCCCAGCATTTT
TRBJ2-5,.,.,TRBV6-1,CASSAYRQETQYF,TGTGCCAGCAGTGCTTACAGACAAGAGACCCAGTACTTC
TRBJ1-1,TRBD1,.,TRBV15,CATSRGLDRVVTEAFF,TGTGCCACCAGCAGGGGTTTAGACAGGGTCGTAACTGAAGCTTTCTTT
TRBJ2-7,.,.,TRBV5-1,CASSPTWSQDSTYEQYF,TGCGCCAGCAGCCCGACTTGGAGTCAGGACTCGACCTACGAGCAGTACTTC
TRBJ2-3,.,.,TRBV5-4,CASSFGHTTTDTQYF,TGTGCCAGCAGCTTTGGACATACGACCACAGATACGCAGTATTTT
TRBJ1-2,.,.,TRBV30,CAWSRTVYGYTF,TGTGCCTGGAGTAGGACTGTCTATGGCTACACCTTC
TRBJ1-5,.,.,TRBV5-4,CASSLAGINQPQHF,TGTGCCAGCAGCTTGGCGGGAATCAATCAGCCCCAGCATTTT
TRBJ2-1,TRBD1,.,TRBV5-1,CASNPTGDTYNEQFF,TGCGCCAGCAACCCTACAGGGGATACCTACAATGAGCAGTTCTTC
TRBJ2-1,.,.,TRBV29-1,CSDNGRNNEQFF,TGCAGCGACAACGGGAGAAACAATGAGCAGTTCTTC
TRBJ2-2,.,.,TRBV7-6,CASSSSPGGGTDTGELFF,TGTGCCAGCAGCTCTAGTCCGGGTGGCGGGACTGACACCGGGGAGCTGTTTTTT
TRBJ1-5,.,.,TRBV20-1,CSAKQGYQHF,TGCAGTGCTAAGCAGGGGTACCAGCATTTT
TRBJ2-7,TRBD1,.,TRBV5-4,CASSRWGQRKAYEQYF,TGTGCCAGCAGCCGTTGGGGACAGCGAAAAGCCTACGAGCAGTACTTC
TRBJ2-1,TRBD2,.,TRBV5-3,CARSLYLTSANNEQFF,TGTGCCAGAAGCCTATACCTGACTAGCGCCAACAATGAGCAGTTCTTC
TRBJ2-5,TRBD1,.,TRBV6-6,CASSYGGQGSGTQYF,TGTGCCAGCAGTTACGGGGGACAGGGCAGTGGGACCCAGTACTTC
TRBJ2-7,.,.,TRBV2,CASSEANFSYEQYF,TGTGCCAGCAGTGAAGCGAACTTTTCCTACGAGCAGTACTTC